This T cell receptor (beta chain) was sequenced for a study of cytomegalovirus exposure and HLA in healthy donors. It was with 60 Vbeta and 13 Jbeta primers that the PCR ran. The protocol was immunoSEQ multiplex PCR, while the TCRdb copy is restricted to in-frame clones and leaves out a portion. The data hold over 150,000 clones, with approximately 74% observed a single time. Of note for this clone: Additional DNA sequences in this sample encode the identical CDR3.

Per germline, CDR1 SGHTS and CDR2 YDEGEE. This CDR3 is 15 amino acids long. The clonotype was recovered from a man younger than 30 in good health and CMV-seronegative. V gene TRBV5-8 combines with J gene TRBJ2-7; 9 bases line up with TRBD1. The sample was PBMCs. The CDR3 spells CASSFWDRASYEQYV. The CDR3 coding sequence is TGTGCCAGCAGCTTTTGGGACAGGGCTTCCTACGAGCAATACGTC.